The rows below give T cell receptor beta chains drawn from one sample of a study of tumor-infiltrating lymphocytes in primary liver carcinoma. MiXCR was run by TCRdb on the multiplex PCR reads, yielding one entry per CDR3 protein. The sample holds about 310,000 distinct CDR3 sequences, 50% to 75% seen once. The sample taken for sequencing was peripheral blood. The source of these receptors is a woman in her thirties with primary liver carcinoma and hepatitis B virus infection. The CDR3 runs from the conserved cysteine through the conserved F or W. Each record gives: V gene, clone size, J gene, CDR3 protein. Clone size is stated in some rows and not others, as once, few, many or a class when expanded.

v_gene: TRBV12-3/TRBV12-4
abundance: .
j_gene: TRBJ2-4
CDR3aa: CASSPLTWADIQYF

v_gene: TRBV29-1
abundance: many
j_gene: TRBJ2-7
CDR3aa: CSVEEKFHEQYF

v_gene: TRBV5-1
abundance: once
j_gene: TRBJ2-2
CDR3aa: CASSLGHVRAKTGELFF

v_gene: TRBV4-3
abundance: many
j_gene: TRBJ2-7
CDR3aa: CASSQVASAYEQYF

v_gene: TRBV6-6
abundance: many
j_gene: TRBJ2-2
CDR3aa: CASSITGELFF

v_gene: TRBV11-3
abundance: .
j_gene: TRBJ2-2
CDR3aa: CASSLGTGAAGELFF

v_gene: TRBV12-3/TRBV12-4
abundance: .
j_gene: TRBJ1-5
CDR3aa: CSSSPSGHDNQPQHF

v_gene: TRBV19
abundance: .
j_gene: TRBJ2-3
CDR3aa: CASSIVGQATDTQYF

v_gene: TRBV10-2
abundance: many
j_gene: TRBJ2-3
CDR3aa: CASRRGRLAGDRSSSTDTQYF

v_gene: TRBV6-5
abundance: .
j_gene: TRBJ2-1
CDR3aa: CASRRDSTYDEQFF

v_gene: TRBV4-3
abundance: .
j_gene: TRBJ2-4
CDR3aa: CASSQDAGTGRRDIQYF

v_gene: TRBV11-2
abundance: .
j_gene: TRBJ1-5
CDR3aa: CASRRRGEGQPQHF

v_gene: TRBV5-8
abundance: .
j_gene: TRBJ1-1
CDR3aa: CASSLWRGVPEAFF

v_gene: TRBV12-3/TRBV12-4
abundance: few
j_gene: TRBJ2-2
CDR3aa: CASKRLAGTNTGELFF

v_gene: TRBV29-1
abundance: many
j_gene: TRBJ2-1
CDR3aa: CSAAGLAGSNEQFF

v_gene: TRBV5-5
abundance: .
j_gene: TRBJ2-1
CDR3aa: CAISPASRSGGEQFF

v_gene: TRBV4-1
abundance: .
j_gene: TRBJ2-5
CDR3aa: CASSQDEGSYVIQYF

v_gene: TRBV5-5
abundance: .
j_gene: TRBJ2-6
CDR3aa: CASSLQVSGVNVLTF

v_gene: TRBV5-1
abundance: .
j_gene: TRBJ1-1
CDR3aa: CASSLHDRDRGAGTEAFF

v_gene: TRBV6-5
abundance: many
j_gene: TRBJ1-1
CDR3aa: CASSYSYGLNTEAFF

v_gene: TRBV28
abundance: .
j_gene: TRBJ2-3
CDR3aa: CASSSLDRILTDTQYF

v_gene: TRBV6-2/TRBV6-3
abundance: .
j_gene: TRBJ1-5
CDR3aa: CANKEGIMPNQPQHF

v_gene: TRBV29-1
abundance: many
j_gene: TRBJ2-5
CDR3aa: CSVEVGAQETQYF

v_gene: TRBV5-6
abundance: .
j_gene: TRBJ2-2
CDR3aa: CASSLSPTTGELFF

v_gene: TRBV6-5
abundance: .
j_gene: TRBJ1-5
CDR3aa: CACSYPGSGPNQPQHF

v_gene: TRBV9
abundance: .
j_gene: TRBJ2-1
CDR3aa: CASSVWREGRDEQFF

v_gene: TRBV12-3/TRBV12-4
abundance: .
j_gene: TRBJ1-3
CDR3aa: CASSLLGNSGNTIYF

v_gene: TRBV10-2
abundance: .
j_gene: TRBJ2-1
CDR3aa: CANRAGGSSYNEQFF

v_gene: TRBV19
abundance: .
j_gene: TRBJ2-7
CDR3aa: CASSIAGREYEQYF

v_gene: TRBV14
abundance: many
j_gene: TRBJ2-2
CDR3aa: CASSQWTMNTGELFF

v_gene: TRBV28
abundance: .
j_gene: .
CDR3aa: CASSSTGSLSYNEQYF

v_gene: TRBV6-2/TRBV6-3
abundance: .
j_gene: TRBJ2-7
CDR3aa: CACSYGGEYYEQYF

v_gene: TRBV6-5
abundance: few
j_gene: TRBJ2-3
CDR3aa: CASSHPGQGTDTQYF

v_gene: TRBV7-9
abundance: few
j_gene: TRBJ1-1
CDR3aa: CASSLSQGRHLRAFF

v_gene: TRBV28
abundance: few
j_gene: TRBJ2-5
CDR3aa: CASESLTGGVETQYF

v_gene: TRBV11-2
abundance: .
j_gene: TRBJ2-5
CDR3aa: CASSTSWAETRGTQYF

v_gene: TRBV29-1
abundance: many
j_gene: TRBJ2-5
CDR3aa: CSVERGEAVKRAQYF